The subject of this entry is one T cell receptor beta chain. Mismatch with germline at one junction end may stem from a read error. These data come from a study of PD-L1 blockade in urothelial cancer. CDR1 MNHNY and CDR2 SVGAGI come from the germline V gene (reference sequence). This CDR3 is built from 14 residues. Generated by immunoSEQ multiplex PCR, the TCRdb table keeps only in-frame clones and is missing some. The sample has about 120,000 clones, 91% seen once. Stated time point: peripheral blood 6 weeks after treatment start. The chain couples TRBV6-6 to TRBJ1-1, with TRBD1 matching 8 bases. The sequence was obtained from a man between 60 and 75 years old with urothelial cancer. The sample was PBMCs, taken around atezolizumab (anti-PD-L1) treatment. CDR3 residues: CASSDSGGNTEAFF. The CDR3 coding sequence is TGTGCCAGCAGTGACTCAGGGGGCAACACTGAAGCTTTCTTT.